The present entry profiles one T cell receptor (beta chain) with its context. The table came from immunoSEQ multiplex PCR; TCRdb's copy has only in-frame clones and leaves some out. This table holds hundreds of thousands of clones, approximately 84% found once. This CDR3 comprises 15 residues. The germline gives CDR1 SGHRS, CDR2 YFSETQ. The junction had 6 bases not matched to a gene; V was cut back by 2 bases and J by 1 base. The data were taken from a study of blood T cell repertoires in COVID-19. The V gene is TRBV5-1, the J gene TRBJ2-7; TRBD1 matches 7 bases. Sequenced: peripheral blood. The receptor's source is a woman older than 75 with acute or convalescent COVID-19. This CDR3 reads CASSFLTGQSYEQYF. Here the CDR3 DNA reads TGCGCCAGCAGCTTCTTGACGGGACAGTCCTACGAGCAGTACTTC. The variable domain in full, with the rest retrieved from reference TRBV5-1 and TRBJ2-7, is KAGVTQTPRYLIKTRGQQVTLSCSPISGHRSVSWYQQTPGQGLQFLFEYFSETQRNKGNFPGRFSGRQFSNSRSEMNVSTLELGDSALYLCASSFLTGQSYEQYFGPGTRLTVT.